These 31 T cell receptor beta chains share one sample of origin, sequenced in a study of identical twins (dated by TCRdb to 2015 to 2016). Libraries came from 5' RACE. Sequencing instrument: Illumina HiSeq 2000. TCRdb took the public reads, trimmed them with fastp at Q25, ran MiXCR for clone calling and kept in-frame beta chains. Each entry merges the rows of one CDR3 protein and shows their most common DNA and genes. The table for this sample lists 450,000 or so distinct CDR3 sequences; more than 13% of them were counted only once. The ten largest clones represent 0.4% to 0.55% of the sample. The same sample was also studied in work on yellow fever vaccine responses in identical twins.

The sequencing sample was made of CD4+ T cells sorted from blood. Receptor source: a woman under 30 in good health.

This clonotype was recorded a few times. V is TRBV20-1 and J is TRBJ1-4; TRBD1 might be the D (5 bases). Per germline, CDR1 DFQATT and CDR2 SNEGSKA (reference sequence). This CDR3 has 12 amino acids. Trimming took off 6 bases at V and 5 bases at J, with 10 bases between the two ends. This CDR3 reads CSAGTGNEKLFF. The CDR3 DNA reads TGCAGTGCCGGGACGGGGAATGAAAAACTGTTTTTT.

The V call is TRBV29-1, the J call TRBJ2-5; 8 nucleotides align to TRBD2. The germline CDR1 and CDR2 sequences are SQVTM and ANQGSEA. The CDR3 has 11 amino acids. J lost 9 bases, V lost 7 bases, and 7 bases had no gene match. CDR3: CSAGRGGPQYF. CDR3 sequence (DNA): TGCAGCGCGGGGCGCGGGGGGCCCCAGTACTTC. Variable domain in full (rest from reference TRBV29-1 and TRBJ2-5): SAVISQKPSRDICQRGTSLTIQCQVDSQVTMMFWYRQQPGQSLTLIATANQGSEATYESGFVIDKFPISRPNLTFSTLTVSNMSPEDSSIYLCSAGRGGPQYFGPGTRLLVL.

The V and J genes are TRBV4-2 and TRBJ1-3; unclear D gene. The CDR3 spans 15 residues. The germline V gene encodes CDR1 LGHNA and CDR2 YNFKEQ. V dropped 0 bases and J dropped 4 bases, with 10 bases sitting between them. Here the CDR3 DNA reads TGTGCCAGCAGCCAAGAGATCCGGGTCGGAAACACCATATATTTT. Amino acid sequence: CASSQEIRVGNTIYF.

This clonotype occurred a few times. The CDR3 DNA follows: TGTGCCAGCAGTGGGACAGGGGTTCAGCCCCAGCATTTT. Protein: CASSGTGVQPQHF. This chain joins TRBV2 and TRBJ1-5; 9 nucleotides line up with TRBD1. Germline assignment: CDR1 SNHLY and CDR2 FYNNEI. J was trimmed by 6 bases and V by 4 bases; bases with no gene match: 1. This CDR3 is 13 amino acids long.

The chain links TRBV13 to TRBJ1-1; D might be TRBD1 (5 bases). This CDR3 has 16 residues. The germline V gene encodes CDR1 PRHDT and CDR2 FYEKMQ (reference sequence). Trimming removed 5 bases from V and 2 bases from J, with 18 bases in between. The CDR3 region is CASSTPYGASNTEAFF. The CDR3 DNA reads TGTGCCAGCAGCACCCCATATGGGGCGTCCAACACTGAAGCTTTCTTT.

This sequence joins TRBV5-1 and TRBJ2-5; either TRBD1 or TRBD2 may fit D (5 bases each). The germline CDR1 and CDR2 sequences are SGHRS and YFSETQ. The CDR3 extends over 14 amino acids. V was pared by 0 bases and J by 4 bases, with 10 bases between. The CDR3 sequence: CASSLVGDRETQYF. In nucleotides, the CDR3 is TGCGCCAGCAGCTTGGTGGGGGATCGAGAGACCCAGTACTTC.

This clonotype showed up just a few times. The rearrangement joins TRBV11-1 to TRBJ2-3, with 12 bases aligning to TRBD2. Germline V gene sequence: CDR1 SGHAT, CDR2 FQDESV (reference sequence). Trimming cost V 5 bases and J 4 bases; bases outside gene matches: 16. The CDR3 consists of 19 residues. The CDR3 sequence is CASSPGLAGSVRGADTQYF. DNA for the CDR3: TGTGCCAGCAGCCCAGGACTAGCGGGATCTGTTAGAGGCGCAGATACGCAGTATTTT. Filled out from reference TRBV11-1 and TRBJ2-3, the complete variable domain reads EAEVAQSPRYKITEKSQAVAFWCDPISGHATLYWYRQILGQGPELLVQFQDESVVDDSQLPKDRFSAERLKGVDSTLKIQPAELGDSAMYLCASSPGLAGSVRGADTQYFGPGTRLTVL.

This clonotype was seen at least ten times. The chain uses TRBV7-2 and TRBJ2-1; D possibly matches TRBD1 or TRBD2 (6 bases each). Germline V lookup: CDR1 SGHTA, CDR2 FQGNSA. V was pared by 5 bases and J by 2 bases, with 16 bases between. The CDR3 has 16 amino acids. This CDR3 reads CASSLRGPSTYNEQFF. Written as DNA, the CDR3 is TGTGCCAGCAGCCTACGGGGGCCCTCTACCTACAATGAGCAGTTCTTC.

This clonotype was counted once. CDR3 in amino acids: CASRGRGQNNEQFF. The CDR3 DNA reads as TGTGCCAGCCGGGGCAGGGGGCAGAACAATGAGCAGTTCTTC. The V call is TRBV11-3, the J call TRBJ2-1; TRBD1 matches at 8 bases. CDR1 is SGHNT and CDR2 is YENEEA in the germline V gene. Losses at the gene ends were 8 bases for V and 5 bases for J; bases not matched to a gene: 8. This CDR3 comprises 14 residues.

The sample holds a few counts of this clonotype. The chain's CDR3 is CSVDAGTSNEQFF. In DNA form, the CDR3 reads TGCAGCGTTGACGCCGGGACTAGTAATGAGCAGTTCTTC. The V gene is TRBV29-1, the J gene TRBJ2-1; 8 bases agree with TRBD2. The CDR3 has 13 amino acids. Looked up from germline, CDR1 is SQVTM and CDR2 is ANQGSEA. Trimming removed 3 bases from V and 7 bases from J; junction bases left unmatched: 5.

This chain joins TRBV27 and TRBJ2-7, with a tentative D call TRBD2 (5 bases). The CDR3 loop spans 16 amino acids. Germline lookup yields CDR1 MNHEY and CDR2 SMNVEV (reference sequence). Trimming shortened V by 5 bases and J by 2 bases, and 19 bases separated the two germline ends. The CDR3 DNA reads TGTGCCAGCAGTGCCAGTAAAGCAGCGACTACCTACGAGCAGTACTTC. Its translation: CASSASKAATTYEQYF.

This clonotype was seen a handful of times. The chain uses TRBV7-8 and TRBJ2-3; tentatively, D is TRBD2 (5 bases). V was cut by 3 bases and J by 4 bases, with 17 bases left in between. Germline V gene sequence: CDR1 SGHVS, CDR2 FQNEAQ. This CDR3 comprises 16 residues. The chain's CDR3 is CASSFLTRVGPDTQYF. CDR3 bases: TGTGCCAGCAGCTTTTTAACGAGGGTTGGTCCAGATACGCAGTATTTT. Drawing the rest from reference TRBV7-8 and TRBJ2-3, the complete variable domain is GAGVSQSPRYKVAKRGQDVALRCDPISGHVSLFWYQQALGQGPEFLTYFQNEAQLDKSGLPSDRFFAERPEGSVSTLKIQRTQQEDSAVYLCASSFLTRVGPDTQYFGPGTRLTVL.

A few counts support this clonotype. The chain uses TRBV7-2 and TRBJ2-1; the match to TRBD1 covers 11 bases. With 1 base clipped from V and 8 bases from J, the junction kept 4 bases outside the gene matches. This CDR3 region has 15 residues. Germline V gene data show CDR1 as SGHTA and CDR2 as FQGNSA. This CDR3 reads CASSLEGTGGHEQFF. The CDR3 nucleotides read TGTGCCAGCAGCTTAGAGGGGACAGGGGGTCATGAGCAGTTCTTC.

The J gene is TRBJ2-5, the V gene TRBV11-1; 15 nucleotides agree with TRBD2. Unmatched junction bases numbered 17, after V lost 4 bases and J lost 5 bases. CDR3 length equals 20 residues. Germline CDR1 is SGHAT and CDR2 is FQDESV (reference sequence). CDR3 in amino acids: CASSSWTSGRDPKGRETQYF. CDR3 sequence (DNA): TGTGCCAGCAGCTCCTGGACTAGCGGGAGGGATCCCAAAGGGCGTGAGACCCAGTACTTC.

In this sample, this clonotype turned up a few times. The V gene is TRBV7-2, the J gene TRBJ2-5; D not resolved. Germline CDR1 reads SGHTA; CDR2 reads FQGNSA. This CDR3 is built from 10 residues. CDR3 sequence reads: CTIPQETQYF. In nucleotides, the CDR3 is TGTACTATACCCCAAGAGACCCAGTACTTC.

The J gene is TRBJ2-7, the V gene TRBV29-1, with D possibly being TRBD1 (6 bases). V was cut by 4 bases and J by 3 bases, with 7 bases left in between. The CDR3 extends over 11 amino acids. CDR1 and CDR2 (germline): SQVTM, ANQGSEA. The CDR3: CSVARGYEQYF. The DNA for the CDR3 is TGCAGCGTTGCCAGGGGCTACGAGCAGTACTTC.

A single count supports this clonotype. This chain links TRBV23-1 with TRBJ2-1; 8 bases fit TRBD1. TRBV23-1 has ORF status, its function being uncertain. V lost 3 bases to trimming and J lost 11 bases; unmatched junction nucleotides: 9. CDR3 size: 14 residues. CDR3 amino acids: CASSQLRGRDKQFF. CDR3 bases: TGCGCCAGCAGTCAGCTCAGGGGGCGGGATAAGCAGTTCTTC.

The sample holds a few counts of this clonotype. The chain joins TRBV20-1 to TRBJ2-3; D unclear. The CDR3 sequence is 15 residues long. Trimming cost V 1 base and J 0 bases, with 11 bases left between them. Germline V CDR1 and CDR2: DFQATT, SNEGSKA (reference sequence). The CDR3: CSARGLGSSTDTQYF. The CDR3 nucleotides are TGCAGTGCTAGAGGTCTGGGGTCTAGCACAGATACGCAGTATTTT.

In this sample, this clonotype turned up once. V and J are TRBV3-1 and TRBJ2-1; 8 nucleotides line up with TRBD2. V dropped 2 bases and J dropped 5; count of bases not matched to a gene: 8. Germline V CDR1 and CDR2: LGHDT, YNNKEL (reference sequence). This CDR3 has 16 residues. CDR3 protein: CASSQLAGGPNNEQFF. The CDR3 DNA sequence: TGTGCCAGCAGCCAACTGGCGGGAGGCCCCAACAATGAGCAGTTCTTC.

The chain couples TRBV5-1 to TRBJ2-1; 7 bases are shared with TRBD2. The CDR3 totals 14 residues. V dropped 0 bases and J dropped 8; count of bases not matched to a gene: 5. From germline, CDR1 is SGHRS and CDR2 YFSETQ. CDR3: CASSLETSIDEQFF. The CDR3 nucleotides are TGCGCCAGCAGCTTGGAGACTAGCATCGATGAGCAGTTCTTC.

In this sample, this clonotype turned up a few times. The CDR3 sequence is CASSSTGIGTDTQYF. CDR3 nucleotides: TGTGCCAGCAGCTCTACAGGGATAGGGACAGATACGCAGTATTTT. The chain recombines TRBV7-3 with TRBJ2-3; D might be TRBD1 (6 bases). Per germline, CDR1 SGHTA and CDR2 FQGTGA. The V and J ends lost 4 bases and 3 bases respectively, with 14 bases between them. CDR3 length: 15 amino acids.

In DNA, the CDR3 is TGTGCCACCAGTGATGCAAGCGGGACGGGCACAGATACGCAGTATTTT. Amino acid sequence: CATSDASGTGTDTQYF. The chain links TRBV24-1 to TRBJ2-3; 7 nucleotides match TRBD2. Per the germline V gene, CDR1 is KGHDR and CDR2 is SFDVKD. The V and J ends lost 3 bases and 1 base, in that order; junction bases with no gene match: 6. This CDR3 is 16 amino acids long.

V gene TRBV20-1 combines with J gene TRBJ2-4, with D unclear. V was clipped by 7 bases and J by 8 bases, with 18 bases between them. Germline CDR1 is DFQATT and CDR2 is SNEGSKA (reference sequence). CDR3 length: 13 amino acids. The CDR3 region has the DNA TGCAGTGTACATGCTGAGTTTGGCGACATTCAGTACTTC. It yields the protein CSVHAEFGDIQYF.

This clonotype was picked up a small number of times. The chain employs TRBV18 and TRBJ2-1, with D unresolved. The CDR3 runs to 12 residues. The germline V gene has CDR1 KGHSH and CDR2 LQKENI. V dropped 3 bases and J dropped 14 bases, with 14 bases sitting between them. The CDR3 DNA sequence: TGTGCCAGCTCACCGATAGAGGAACGGGAGTTCTTC. Translation gives CASSPIEEREFF.

The V and J genes are TRBV7-2 and TRBJ2-7; D gene unclear. The length of the CDR3 is 14 residues. In germline, CDR1 is SGHTA, CDR2 FQGNSA. V lost 5 bases and J 2 bases, leaving 13 bases between the germline ends. The CDR3 DNA is TGTGCCAGCAGCCTCCGGACCCTTGCCTACGAGCAGTACTTC. It codes for CASSLRTLAYEQYF.

This clonotype was observed at least ten times. The chain is built from TRBV15 and TRBJ2-4; D possibly corresponds to TRBD1 (7 bases). Per the germline V gene, CDR1 is LNHNV and CDR2 is YYDKDF (reference sequence). Trimming pared 3 bases from V and 0 bases from J, leaving 24 bases between. CDR3 length equals 20 residues. The CDR3 loop reads CATSRGEQGGTSLAKNIQYF. CDR3 nucleotides: TGTGCCACCAGCAGGGGAGAGCAGGGGGGTACTTCTCTAGCCAAAAACATTCAGTACTTC.

In DNA, the CDR3 is TGTGCCAGCAAACGAGGGCGGGAGCCAGATACGCAGTATTTT. Protein product: CASKRGREPDTQYF. This chain joins TRBV2 and TRBJ2-3, with 7 bases fitting TRBD2. V lost 7 bases to trimming and J lost 4 bases; unmatched junction nucleotides: 8. This CDR3 comprises 14 residues. From germline, CDR1 is SNHLY and CDR2 FYNNEI.

This chain links TRBV18 with TRBJ1-4; D unresolved. The germline V gene has CDR1 KGHSH and CDR2 LQKENI. V lost 2 bases, J lost 3 bases, and 1 base lay in between. This CDR3 is built from 12 residues. The CDR3 reads CASSPANEKLFF. The CDR3 DNA reads TGTGCCAGCTCACCAGCTAATGAAAAACTGTTTTTT.

This clonotype was recorded at least ten times. V and J are TRBV12-3 or TRBV12-4 and TRBJ1-1; D gene ambiguous. V gave up 5 bases and J gave up 1 base, with 8 bases separating them. This CDR3 spans 13 amino acids. The CDR3 region is CASSPLRNTEAFF. The CDR3 nucleotides are TGTGCCAGCAGTCCCTTAAGGAACACTGAAGCTTTCTTT.

This clonotype was seen a handful of times. CDR3 nucleotides: TGTGCCAGCAGGCAATCGGGGGGGTCAGATACGCAGTATTTT. Its protein product is CASRQSGGSDTQYF. The chain joins TRBV6-1 to TRBJ2-3; 8 bases map to TRBD2. The CDR3 is 14 residues long. The V segment lost 6 bases and the J segment 4 bases; nucleotides outside the gene matches: 6. Germline-derived CDR1 and CDR2 are MNHNS and SASEGT.

This clonotype has a handful of counts. This chain links TRBV29-1 with TRBJ2-7; 7 nucleotides line up with TRBD2. The V gene end was trimmed by 2 bases and the J gene end by 3 bases; junction bases not matched to a gene: 7. In germline, CDR1 is SQVTM, CDR2 ANQGSEA. This CDR3 has 14 residues. CDR3 sequence: CSVERLADVYEQYF. CDR3 nucleotides: TGCAGCGTTGAAAGGCTAGCGGACGTCTACGAGCAGTACTTC.